Following are 28 T cell receptor beta chains from one sample sequenced in a study of read filtering for tumor transcriptome and immune sequencing. From around 440 ng of RNA, a library with molecular barcoded alpha/delta and beta/gamma adaptors was made. TCRdb reprocessed the reads with MiXCR, giving one entry per CDR3 protein. The table records about 24,000 distinct CDR3 sequences, 20% to 25% of them present only once. The material sequenced was a population of CD138-negative cells sorted from bone marrow. These receptors all stem from a donor aged 40 or older with multiple myeloma.

Many counts were recorded for this clonotype. The chain combines TRBV19 with TRBJ2-6; D unclear. The V gene's germline CDR1 is LNHDA and CDR2 SQIVND (reference sequence). V lost 8 bases to trimming and J lost 1 base, with 0 bases between them. The CDR3 is 11 amino acids. In DNA, the CDR3 is TGTGCCAGTTCTGGGGCCAACGTCCTGACTTTC. Amino acid sequence: CASSGANVLTF. Variable domain in full (rest from reference TRBV19 and TRBJ2-6): DGGITQSPKYLFRKEGQNVTLSCEQNLNHDAMYWYRQDPGQGLRLIYYSQIVNDFQKGDIAEGYSVSREKKESFPLTVTSAQKNPTAFYLCASSGANVLTFGAGSRLTVL.

This clonotype has a count of ten or more. The gene calls are TRBV20-1 and TRBJ2-1; 9 bases agree with TRBD2. The ends lost 1 base at V and 4 bases at J; junction bases unmatched: 8. This CDR3 is 16 amino acids long. Germline loops: CDR1 DFQATT, CDR2 SNEGSKA (reference sequence). The chain's CDR3 is CSARGQTSGVYNEQFF. In nucleotides, the CDR3 is TGCAGTGCTAGAGGGCAGACTAGCGGAGTTTACAATGAGCAGTTCTTC.

On this clonotype: Just one base apart from a much larger clone, this may be a read error. V usage is TRBV7-8 and J usage is TRBJ2-2; 7 bases match TRBD2. The V segment lost 1 base and the J segment 4 bases; nucleotides outside the gene matches: 6. The length of the CDR3 is 16 residues. Germline CDR1 and CDR2: SGHVS and FQNEAQ. CDR3 in DNA: TGTGCCAGCAGCTTAGGCACGGGGGGAGGCACCGGGGAGCTGTTTTTT. Translated, it gives CASSLGTGGGTGELFF.

This clonotype was detected many times. The genes are TRBV28 and TRBJ1-4, with no clear D. CDR3 length equals 15 residues. V was pared by 6 bases and J by 3 bases, with 14 bases between. Looked up from germline, CDR1 is MDHEN and CDR2 is SYDVKM. The CDR3 is CASSSPRTANEKLFF. CDR3 in DNA: TGTGCCAGCAGCTCACCGCGAACGGCTAATGAAAAACTGTTTTTT.

Comment on this clonotype: A read error may explain this, as a much larger clone is one base away. This chain connects TRBV6-1 to TRBJ1-1, with 8 bases lining up with TRBD1. Germline V CDR1 and CDR2: MNHNS, SASEGT. This CDR3 is 13 amino acids long. The CDR3 sequence: CAGSTGGNTEAFF. CDR3 DNA sequence: TGTGCCGGCAGTACAGGGGGGAACACTGAAGCTTTCTTT.

This clonotype showed up just a few times. V is TRBV5-1 and J is TRBJ2-3, with 8 bases identical to TRBD2. The CDR3 runs 15 residues. Unmatched junction bases numbered 5, after V lost 5 bases and J lost 0 bases. The germline V gene encodes CDR1 SGHRS and CDR2 YFSETQ. The CDR3 region is CASRPTSVSTDTQYF. The CDR3 coding sequence is TGCGCCAGCAGGCCGACTAGCGTAAGCACAGATACGCAGTATTTT.

In the case of this clonotype: A much bigger clone sits one base away, suggesting this may be a read error. V gene TRBV6-1 combines with J gene TRBJ1-4; no reliable D call. Germline lookup yields CDR1 MNHNS and CDR2 SASEGT. This CDR3 comprises 14 residues. DNA for the CDR3: TGTGCCAGCAGTGAAGATCTGGGCAACGAAAATCTGTTTTTT. This gives the protein CASSEDLGNENLFF.

Of note for this clonotype: Being one base from a much bigger clone, this may be a read error. This CDR3 is CASGWGRGREAFF. CDR3 DNA sequence: TGTGCTAGTGGTTGGGGGAGGGGCAGGGAAGCTTTCTTT. This chain links TRBV12-5 with TRBJ1-1; tentative D call: TRBD1 (5 bases). The V end lost 4 bases, the J end lost 8 bases, and 14 bases lay between the germline ends. Germline CDR1 is LGHNT and CDR2 is FRNRAP. This CDR3 has 13 residues.

There are many counts of this clonotype. The CDR3 here is CASSLGTSGGATHNEQFF. The DNA of the CDR3 is TGCGCCAGCAGCTTGGGGACTAGCGGGGGGGCCACCCACAATGAGCAGTTCTTC. This chain joins TRBV5-1 and TRBJ2-1; 15 positions match TRBD2. Germline CDR1 and CDR2: SGHRS and YFSETQ. This CDR3 comprises 18 residues. With 0 bases clipped from V and 5 bases from J, the junction kept 6 bases outside the gene matches.

There are many counts of this clonotype. V and J are TRBV2 and TRBJ2-5, with 8 bases matching TRBD2. Germline values: CDR1 SNHLY, CDR2 FYNNEI. The CDR3 runs to 14 residues. Trimming removed 0 bases from V and 7 bases from J; junction bases left unmatched: 4. CDR3 protein: CASSEADAGGTQYF. The CDR3, as DNA: TGTGCCAGCAGTGAAGCGGATGCGGGGGGGACCCAGTACTTC.

This clonotype was counted at least ten times. V and J are TRBV5-1 and TRBJ1-6, with 9 bases lining up with TRBD1. Per germline, CDR1 SGHRS and CDR2 YFSETQ. V shed 0 bases, J shed 10 bases, and the junction held 5 bases outside the gene matches. This CDR3 region has 15 residues. The CDR3 region has the DNA TGCGCCAGCAGCTTGGGGACAGGGGATCACTCACCCCTCCACTTT. This sequence encodes CASSLGTGDHSPLHF.

This clonotype has at least ten counts. The chain links TRBV21-1 to TRBJ2-6. TRBV21-1 represents a pseudogene. The CDR3 is 14 amino acids. CDR3 region: CASSDGSGANVLTF. CDR3 in DNA: TGTGCCAGCAGCGATGGATCTGGGGCCAACGTCCTGACTTTC.

This chain connects TRBV27 to TRBJ2-5; D unclear. The length of the CDR3 is 16 residues. The germline V gene encodes CDR1 MNHEY and CDR2 SMNVEV (reference sequence). V dropped 6 bases and J dropped 5 bases, with 22 bases sitting between them. The DNA for the CDR3 is TGTGCCAGCAGCCCCCTCTCGGCTAGGCTATTGGAGACCCAGTACTTC. Translation gives CASSPLSARLLETQYF.

This clonotype was detected many times. The V and J genes are TRBV15 and TRBJ2-5; the match to TRBD1 covers 7 bases. Trimming at V came to 5 bases and at J to 5 bases, leaving 8 bases not matched to a gene. The CDR3 runs to 14 residues. The germline CDR1 and CDR2 sequences are LNHNV and YYDKDF (reference sequence). This chain's CDR3 is CATSRAGGQETQYF. DNA of the CDR3: TGTGCCACCAGCCGGGCAGGGGGTCAGGAGACCCAGTACTTC.

The gene calls are TRBV5-6 and TRBJ1-2, with unresolved D. The CDR3 runs to 16 residues. V gave up 4 bases and J gave up 2 bases, with 18 bases separating them. Germline-derived CDR1 and CDR2 are SGHDT and YYEEEE. The CDR3 coding sequence is TGTGCCAGCAGCCTGGGTGAGACCGAGTGGAACTATGGCTACACCTTC. This codes for CASSLGETEWNYGYTF.

This clonotype turned up a few times. The junction shows a germline mismatch at one end, possibly a read error. The chain joins TRBV7-6 to TRBJ2-5; 15 bases map to TRBD2. Looked up from germline, CDR1 is SGHVS and CDR2 is FNYEAQ. The CDR3 contains 16 residues. CDR3 DNA: TGTGCTAGCAGCTTATCGGGACTAGCGGGGGGAGAGACCCAGTACTTC. Translating it yields CASSLSGLAGGETQYF.

The gene calls are TRBV3-1 and TRBJ2-2; a possible D gene is TRBD1 (5 bases). The CDR3 contains 15 residues. Germline CDR1 reads LGHDT; CDR2 reads YNNKEL (reference sequence). The germline V and J ends were trimmed by 4 bases and 8 bases, with 17 bases remaining between them. The CDR3 loop reads CASSPPGHGTGELFF. CDR3 nucleotide sequence: TGTGCCAGCAGCCCACCTGGACACGGAACGGGGGAGCTGTTTTTT.

This clonotype was counted a single time. The chain joins TRBV28 to TRBJ2-3; the D is unclear. The germline V gene encodes CDR1 MDHEN and CDR2 SYDVKM. This CDR3 has 15 amino acids. Trimming shortened V by 5 bases and J by 4 bases, and 16 bases separated the two germline ends. Here the CDR3 DNA reads TGTGCCAGCAGTAAGCCGAAGGTAGTGCCAGATACGCAGTATTTT. Protein: CASSKPKVVPDTQYF.

With regard to this clonotype: This may stem from a read error, because a much larger clone lies one nucleotide away. This chain connects TRBV5-1 to TRBJ2-1; D is perhaps TRBD1 or TRBD2 (6 bases each). The CDR3 extends over 16 amino acids. CDR1 is SGHRS, CDR2 YFSETQ, per germline. The V and J ends lost 4 bases and 1 base respectively, with 15 bases between them. CDR3: CASSDRLGGSYNEQFF. CDR3 nucleotide sequence: TGCGCCAGCAGCGATCGACTAGGGGGTTCCTACAATGAGCAGTTCTTC.

This clonotype was detected once. One end of the junction is discordant with germline, which a read error may explain. The chain has TRBV12-3 or TRBV12-4 and TRBJ2-2; the match to TRBD1 covers 8 bases. The CDR3 is made up of 15 amino acids. The CDR3 sequence is CASNLQGGGTGELSF. CDR3 sequence (DNA): TGTGCCAGCAACCTACAGGGGGGTGGCACCGGGGAGCTGTCTTTT.

The V gene is TRBV20-1, the J gene TRBJ1-1; D is unclear. Germline CDR1 and CDR2: DFQATT and SNEGSKA (reference sequence). CDR3 size: 15 residues. V lost 5 bases, J lost 1 base, and 17 bases lay in between. The CDR3 coding sequence is TGCAGTGCTGCCCGGGCCTCCTGGGGGAACACTGAAGCTTTCTTT. Translating gives CSAARASWGNTEAFF.

This clonotype was seen at least ten times. The rearrangement uses TRBV10-3 and TRBJ1-2; the match to TRBD1 covers 9 bases. Germline lookup yields CDR1 ENHRY and CDR2 SYGVKD. The V and J ends lost 6 bases and 4 bases, in that order; junction bases with no gene match: 9. CDR3 length: 15 amino acids. Here the CDR3 DNA reads TGTGCCATCAGAAATGAGGGACAGGGTATCTATGGCTACACCTTC. This codes for CAIRNEGQGIYGYTF.

This clonotype appeared many times. V and J are TRBV5-1 and TRBJ2-1; 12 bases map to TRBD1. Germline lookup yields CDR1 SGHRS and CDR2 YFSETQ. The CDR3 spans 15 residues. Trimming took 0 bases from V and 10 from J; bases not matched to a gene: 5. The CDR3, as DNA: TGCGCCAGCAGCTTGGGTGGGACAGGGGGCAAGGAGCAGTTCTTC. Residues: CASSLGGTGGKEQFF. Combining the CDR3 with reference TRBV5-1 and TRBJ2-1 gives the whole variable domain KAGVTQTPRYLIKTRGQQVTLSCSPISGHRSVSWYQQTPGQGLQFLFEYFSETQRNKGNFPGRFSGRQFSNSRSEMNVSTLELGDSALYLCASSLGGTGGKEQFFGPGTRLTVL.

This chain joins TRBV19 and TRBJ2-5; D uncertain. The CDR3 has 11 residues. Germline values: CDR1 LNHDA, CDR2 SQIVND (reference sequence). V shed 3 bases and J shed 5 bases, with 4 bases lying between them. The CDR3 nucleotides read TGTGCCAGTAGTATTGACGAGACCCAGTACTTC. Encoded protein: CASSIDETQYF.

The table lists this clonotype with many counts. The rearrangement joins TRBV7-2 to TRBJ1-5, with D hard to call. CDR3 length: 14 residues. V lost 1 base, J lost 6 bases, and 10 bases lay in between. Germline CDR1 is SGHTA and CDR2 is FQGNSA. Here the CDR3 DNA reads TGTGCCAGCAGCTTAGTGGGCCCTCGTCAGCCCCAGCATTTT. Protein sequence: CASSLVGPRQPQHF.

This clonotype was counted once. A far larger clone is only one base removed, so a read error is likely. The chain recombines TRBV28 with TRBJ1-6; D unclear. CDR1 and CDR2 from the germline V gene are MDHEN and SYDVKM. This CDR3 is 14 amino acids long. The CDR3 DNA is TGTGCCAGCAGTCTATGGAATAGGAGGGTTGAAGCTTCCTTT. Protein product: CASSLWNRRVEASF.

To note about this clonotype: A much larger clone lies a single base off, so this may be a read error. The V and J genes are TRBV7-7 and TRBJ2-1; 14 bases fit TRBD2. This CDR3 has 18 residues. Germline CDR1 reads SSHAT; CDR2 reads FNYEAQ (reference sequence). The CDR3 nucleotides read TGTGCTAGCAGCTCCGGGACTAGCGGGGGCCGTAAGGCTAATGAGCAGTTCTTC. Translated, it gives CASSSGTSGGRKANEQFF.

This clonotype was seen many times. The V call is TRBV20-1, the J call TRBJ2-5; 9 bases match TRBD1. The J segment lost 3 bases and the V segment lost 6 bases, leaving 8 bases of the junction unmatched. This CDR3 has 14 residues. Germline CDR1 is DFQATT and CDR2 is SNEGSKA (reference sequence). The CDR3 sequence: CSAGIQGAKETQYF. DNA of the CDR3: TGCAGTGCCGGCATACAGGGGGCGAAAGAGACCCAGTACTTC.